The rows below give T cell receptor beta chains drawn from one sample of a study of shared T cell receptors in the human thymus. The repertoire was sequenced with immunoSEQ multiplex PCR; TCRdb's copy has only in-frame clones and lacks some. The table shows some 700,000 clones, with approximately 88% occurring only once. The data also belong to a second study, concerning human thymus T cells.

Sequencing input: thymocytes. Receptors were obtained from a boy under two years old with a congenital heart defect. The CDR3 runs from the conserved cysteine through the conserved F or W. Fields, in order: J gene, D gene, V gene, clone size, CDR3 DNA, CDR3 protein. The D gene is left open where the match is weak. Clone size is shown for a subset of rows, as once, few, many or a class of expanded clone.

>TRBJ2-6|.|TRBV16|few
TGTGCCAGCAGCCACTCGCCGGATGGGCTCCCTTCTGGGGCCAACGTCCTGACTTTC
CASSHSPDGLPSGANVLTF
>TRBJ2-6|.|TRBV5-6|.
TGTGCCAGCAGCTTAGGAGCAGGGTACTCTGGGGCCAACGTCCTGACTTTC
CASSLGAGYSGANVLTF
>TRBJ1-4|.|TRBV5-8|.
TGTGCCAGCAACAAATGGGGGCAGGACGATGAAAAACTGTTTTTT
CASNKWGQDDEKLFF
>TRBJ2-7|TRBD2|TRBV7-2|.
TGTGCCAGCAGCTTAGTTTATGGGACTACTCACTACGAGCAGTACTTC
CASSLVYGTTHYEQYF
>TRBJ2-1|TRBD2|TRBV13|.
TGTGCCAGCAGCCCCCCGACTAGCTTTGAGCAGTTCTTC
CASSPPTSFEQFF
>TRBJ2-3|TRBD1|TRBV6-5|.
TGTGCCAGCAGTCCAACAGGGGGCAAGTCAGATACGCAGTATTTT
CASSPTGGKSDTQYF
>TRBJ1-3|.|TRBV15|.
TGTGCCACCAGCAGAGCTAACAGAAGCTCTGGAAACACCATATATTTT
CATSRANRSSGNTIYF
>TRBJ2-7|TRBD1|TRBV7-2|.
TGTGCCAGCAGCCCCGACAGGGTAACCCAATCCTACGAGCAGTACTTC
CASSPDRVTQSYEQYF
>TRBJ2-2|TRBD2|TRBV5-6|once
TGTGCCAGCAGCTTCTGGCGGGAGGGAAAAACCGGGGAGCTGTTTTTT
CASSFWREGKTGELFF
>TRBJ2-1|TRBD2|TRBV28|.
TGTGCCAGCAGTTTAGTGGGGGAGGGCCTCAATGAGCAGTTCTTC
CASSLVGEGLNEQFF
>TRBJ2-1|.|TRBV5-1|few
TGCGCCAGCAGCTTGGGGACAGAGCCTTATGAGCAGTTCTTC
CASSLGTEPYEQFF
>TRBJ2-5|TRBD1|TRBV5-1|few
TGCGCCAGCAGGTCCCTGGGGACAGGACAAGAGACCCAGTACTTC
CASRSLGTGQETQYF
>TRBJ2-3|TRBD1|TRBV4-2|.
TGTGCCAGCAGCCATCCCCGGACAGGAGAAACAGATACGCAGTATTTT
CASSHPRTGETDTQYF
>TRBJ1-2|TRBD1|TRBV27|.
TGTGCCAGCAAAGACAGGGGCTATGGCTACACCTTC
CASKDRGYGYTF
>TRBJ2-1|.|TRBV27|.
TGTGCCAGCAGTTTGGACAGACAATACAATGAGCAGTTCTTC
CASSLDRQYNEQFF